The following is a T cell receptor beta chain sequence with its context. Original methodology: It was from reference gene primer amplification that nucleated cell counts were estimated. The data were produced by immunoSEQ multiplex PCR, yet TCRdb's version contains in-frame clones alone and is incomplete. V, J and clone size are taken as reported in that table, and D and trimming were inferred from the DNA itself. The table has about 98,000 clones, 82% seen once. These data are taken from a study of blood T cell repertoires in COVID-19. For the study at large: Sources were T cells, B-cell-depleted T cells, or PBMCs; the material itself was cDNA or gDNA.

The ends were cut back, 0 bases at V and 6 bases at J, with 15 bases in the middle. From germline, CDR1 is GTSNPN and CDR2 SVGIG (reference sequence). CDR3 size: 14 residues. This chain joins TRBV30 and TRBJ2-7; D perhaps matches TRBD1 (5 bases). The sequencing sample was made of peripheral blood. This sequence originates from an elderly man with acute or convalescent COVID-19. CDR3 coding DNA: TGTGCCTGGAGTGTGGGGATTCTTAGGGGCGAGCAGTACTTC. The encoded protein is CAWSVGILRGEQYF.